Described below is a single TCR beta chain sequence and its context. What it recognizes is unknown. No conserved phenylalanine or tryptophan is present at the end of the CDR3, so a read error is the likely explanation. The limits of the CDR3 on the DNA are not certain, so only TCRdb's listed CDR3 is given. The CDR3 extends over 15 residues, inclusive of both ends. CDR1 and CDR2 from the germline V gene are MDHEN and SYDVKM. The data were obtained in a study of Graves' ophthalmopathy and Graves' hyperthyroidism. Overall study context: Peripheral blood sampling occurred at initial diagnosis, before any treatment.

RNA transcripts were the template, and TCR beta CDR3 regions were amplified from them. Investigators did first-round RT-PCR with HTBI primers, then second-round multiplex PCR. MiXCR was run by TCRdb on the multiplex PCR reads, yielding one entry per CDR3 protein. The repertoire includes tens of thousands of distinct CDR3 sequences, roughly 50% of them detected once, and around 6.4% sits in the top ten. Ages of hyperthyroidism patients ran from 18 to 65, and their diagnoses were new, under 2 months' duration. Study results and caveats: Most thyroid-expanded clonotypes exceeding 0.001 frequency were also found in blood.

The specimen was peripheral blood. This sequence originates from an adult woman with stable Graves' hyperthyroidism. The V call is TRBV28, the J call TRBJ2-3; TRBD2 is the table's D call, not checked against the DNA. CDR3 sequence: CASSRISGSTDTQYS.